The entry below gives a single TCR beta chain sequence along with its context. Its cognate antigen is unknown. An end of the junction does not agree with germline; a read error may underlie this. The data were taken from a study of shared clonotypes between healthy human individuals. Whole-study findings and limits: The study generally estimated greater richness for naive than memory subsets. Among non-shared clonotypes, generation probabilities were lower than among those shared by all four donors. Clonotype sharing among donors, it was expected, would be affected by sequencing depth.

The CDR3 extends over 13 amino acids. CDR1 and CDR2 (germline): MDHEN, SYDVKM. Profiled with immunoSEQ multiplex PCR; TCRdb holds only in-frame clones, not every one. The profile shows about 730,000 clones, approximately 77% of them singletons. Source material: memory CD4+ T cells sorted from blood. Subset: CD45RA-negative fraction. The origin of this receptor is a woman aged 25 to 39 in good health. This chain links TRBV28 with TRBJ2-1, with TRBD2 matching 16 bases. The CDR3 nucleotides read TGTGCCAGCAGTCGCCCGGGACTAGCGGGAGGGGTCTTC. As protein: CASSRPGLAGGVF.